This entry is about one T cell receptor beta chain. Its antigen is undetermined. V dropped 0 bases and J dropped 0; count of bases not matched to a gene: 13. The CDR3 has 22 amino acids. This specimen comes from a study of T-cell memory formation after mild COVID-19. Study background: Largely donor-specific TCR clusters were found.

One entry per CDR3 protein, called by TCRdb with MiXCR from the 5' RACE reads. The top ten hold around 8.1% of the sample, which has about 560,000 distinct CDR3 sequences, around 15% seen once. Study-wide points: Day 15 to 85 contracting clones showed balanced CD4/CD8; later expanders leaned CD4+. Some responding clones appeared in pre-infection memory, suggesting cross-reactive memory joined.

The rearrangement joins TRBV23-1 to TRBJ2-6, with 11 bases lining up with TRBD2. TRBV23-1 is identified as an open reading frame with a role that is uncertain. The specimen was PBMCs or a T cell subset sorted from them (not recorded which). The sequence derives from an adult woman who had mild COVID-19 (a few samples of this study predate the infection). Cell type and time point are not known. CDR3 coding DNA: TGCGCCAGCAGTCAATCCGGGGACAGGCAGACTAGCGGGAACTCTGGGGCCAACGTCCTGACTTTC. It is translated as CASSQSGDRQTSGNSGANVLTF.